The clone carrying this T cell receptor beta chain was counted at least ten times. Antigen unknown. The data stem from a study of T cells in Graves' hyperthyroidism and ophthalmopathy. Study background: At the time of initial diagnosis and before any treatment, peripheral blood was collected.

Study-wide points: Most clonotypes that expanded in the thyroid above 0.001 also showed up in blood.

The source of the PBMCs was less than 12 ml of fresh peripheral blood. Trimming stripped 6 bases from V and 0 bases from J, with 11 bases between. Per the germline V gene, CDR1 is KGHSH and CDR2 is LQKENI. CDR3 length: 15 residues. RNA transcripts yielded amplified TCR beta CDR3 regions. Researchers ran a first-round RT-PCR on the TCR CDR3 using the HTBI primer set. TCRdb itself ran the multiplex PCR reads through MiXCR, one entry per CDR3 protein. The sample shows roughly 720,000 distinct CDR3 sequences, about 18% of them seen only once. The sequence came from a man aged 50 or older with Graves' hyperthyroidism. The chain joins TRBV18 to TRBJ1-4, with D perhaps matching TRBD1 (6 bases). The sequenced material came from blood. CDR3 sequence (DNA): TGTGCCAGCTCGTCGGACAGCACAACTAATGAAAAACTGTTTTTT. Translating gives CASSSDSTTNEKLFF.